A single sample gave rise to the 7 T cell receptor beta chains below, sequenced in a study of CD8 T cells in Susac syndrome. The RNA, roughly 0.45 to 1 ug, was put through reverse transcription using random hexamers. MiXCR was run by TCRdb on the immunoSEQ multiplex PCR reads, yielding one entry per CDR3 protein. The table includes about 200,000 distinct CDR3 sequences, roughly 95% detected once. Sequenced material: CD4+ T cells from PBMCs. The receptors originated from a human donor in good health.

This chain joins TRBV5-1 and TRBJ1-6, with D perhaps TRBD1 (5 bases). Per germline, CDR1 SGHRS and CDR2 YFSETQ. This CDR3 comprises 17 residues. Trimming cost V 2 bases and J 3 bases, with 15 bases left between them. The CDR3 spells CASSFKDSKYYNSPLHF. The CDR3, as DNA: TGCGCCAGCAGCTTCAAAGACAGCAAGTACTATAATTCACCCCTCCACTTT.

The gene calls are TRBV3-1 and TRBJ2-1; D perhaps matches TRBD2 (5 bases). CDR1 is LGHDT and CDR2 is YNNKEL in the germline V gene (reference sequence). V was clipped by 6 bases and J by 9 bases, with 15 bases between them. This CDR3 has 13 amino acids. The CDR3 DNA reads as TGTGCCAGCAGGGGCCCGCCGGGGAGTGAGCAGTTCTTC. This encodes CASRGPPGSEQFF.

The chain links TRBV15 to TRBJ2-1, with 9 nucleotides matching TRBD1. The V and J ends lost 0 bases and 8 bases, in that order; junction bases with no gene match: 5. Per germline, CDR1 LNHNV and CDR2 YYDKDF (reference sequence). The CDR3 is made up of 15 amino acids. The CDR3 DNA sequence: TGTGCCACCAGCAGAGAGTACAGGGGGCTCCATGAGCAGTTCTTC. This translates into CATSREYRGLHEQFF.

This chain joins TRBV6-6 and TRBJ2-5; unclear D gene. The CDR3 has 15 amino acids. V dropped 2 bases and J dropped 0 bases, with 10 bases sitting between them. The germline gives CDR1 MNHNY, CDR2 SVGAGI (reference sequence). The DNA for the CDR3 is TGTGCCAGCAGTTACGGGCCTGGGGACCAAGAGACCCAGTACTTC. Its translation: CASSYGPGDQETQYF.

The chain recombines TRBV6-5 with TRBJ2-1, with a weak D call TRBD2 (5 bases). Trimming pared 0 bases from V and 1 base from J, leaving 13 bases between. In germline, CDR1 is MNHEY, CDR2 SVGAGI. This CDR3 region has 17 residues. CDR3 nucleotide sequence: TGTGCCAGCAGTTACTCGATTGGGAGTACATCCTACAATGAGCAGTTCTTC. It codes for CASSYSIGSTSYNEQFF.

V usage is TRBV19 and J usage is TRBJ1-5, with 8 bases matching TRBD1. The V gene end was trimmed by 5 bases and the J gene end by 8 bases; junction bases not matched to a gene: 5. Germline V CDR1 and CDR2: LNHDA, SQIVND (reference sequence). CDR3 length equals 13 residues. For the CDR3, the DNA is TGTGCCAGTAGTGGGGACAGGAGGGAGCCCCAGCATTTT. Protein product: CASSGDRREPQHF.

The rearrangement joins TRBV11-2 to TRBJ1-1; no reliable D call. V was trimmed by 1 base and J by 10 bases, leaving 16 bases between them. CDR1 and CDR2 from the germline V gene are SGHAT and FQNNGV. This CDR3 region has 14 residues. DNA for the CDR3: TGTGCCAGCAGCTTAGCGGGTAGAAGTTGGGGAGCTTTCTTT. Translated, it gives CASSLAGRSWGAFF.